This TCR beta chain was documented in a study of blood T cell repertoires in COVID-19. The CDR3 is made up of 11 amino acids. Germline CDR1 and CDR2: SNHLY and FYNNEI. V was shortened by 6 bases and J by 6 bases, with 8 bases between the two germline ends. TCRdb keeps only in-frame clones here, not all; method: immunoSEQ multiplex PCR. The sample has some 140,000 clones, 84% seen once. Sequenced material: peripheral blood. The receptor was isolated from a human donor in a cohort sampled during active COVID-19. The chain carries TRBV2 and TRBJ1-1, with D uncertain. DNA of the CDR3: TGTGCCAGCAGGGAGGACCCTGAAGCTTTCTTT. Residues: CASREDPEAFF.